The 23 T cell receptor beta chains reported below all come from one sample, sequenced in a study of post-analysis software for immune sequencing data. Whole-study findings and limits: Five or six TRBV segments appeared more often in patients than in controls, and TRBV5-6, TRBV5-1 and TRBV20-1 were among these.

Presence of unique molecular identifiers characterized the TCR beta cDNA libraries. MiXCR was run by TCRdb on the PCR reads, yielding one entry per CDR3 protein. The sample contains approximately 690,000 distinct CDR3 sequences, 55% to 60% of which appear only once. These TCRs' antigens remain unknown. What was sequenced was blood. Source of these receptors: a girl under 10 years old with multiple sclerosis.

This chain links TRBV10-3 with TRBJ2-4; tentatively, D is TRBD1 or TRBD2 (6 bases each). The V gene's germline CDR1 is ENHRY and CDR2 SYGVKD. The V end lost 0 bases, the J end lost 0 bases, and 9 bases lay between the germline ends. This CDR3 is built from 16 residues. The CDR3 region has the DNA TGTGCCATCAGTGAGTCGGGGGGCCTAGCCAAAAACATTCAGTACTTC. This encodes CAISESGGLAKNIQYF.

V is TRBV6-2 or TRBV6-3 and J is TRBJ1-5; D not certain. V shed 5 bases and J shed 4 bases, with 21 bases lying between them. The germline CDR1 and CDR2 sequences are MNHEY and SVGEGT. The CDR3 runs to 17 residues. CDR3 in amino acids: CASSLFPGLTGNQPQHF. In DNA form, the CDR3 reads TGTGCCAGCAGTCTATTTCCGGGCCTCACGGGGAATCAGCCCCAGCATTTT.

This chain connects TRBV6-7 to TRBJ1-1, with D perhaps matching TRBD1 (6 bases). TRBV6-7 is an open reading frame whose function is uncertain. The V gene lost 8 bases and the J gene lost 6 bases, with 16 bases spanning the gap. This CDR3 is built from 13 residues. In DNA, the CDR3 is TGTGCCAGCGTAGGGACAACGGCCTCTGAAGCTTTCTTT. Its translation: CASVGTTASEAFF.

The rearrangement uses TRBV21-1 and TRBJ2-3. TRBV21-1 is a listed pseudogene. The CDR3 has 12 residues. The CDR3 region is CASSNPEDTQYF. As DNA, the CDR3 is TGTGCCAGCAGCAACCCCGAAGATACGCAGTATTTT.

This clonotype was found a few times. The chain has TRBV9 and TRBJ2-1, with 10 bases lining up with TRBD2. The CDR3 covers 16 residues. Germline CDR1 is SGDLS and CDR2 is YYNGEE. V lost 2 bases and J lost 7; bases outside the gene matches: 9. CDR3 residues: CASSVATSGMGNEQFF. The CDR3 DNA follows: TGTGCCAGCAGCGTCGCTACTAGCGGGATGGGTAATGAGCAGTTCTTC.

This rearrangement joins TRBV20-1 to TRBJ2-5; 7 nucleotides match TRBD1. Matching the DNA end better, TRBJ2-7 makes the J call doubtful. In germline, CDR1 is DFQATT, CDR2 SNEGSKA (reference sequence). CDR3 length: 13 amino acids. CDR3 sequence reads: CSARDRRFYEQYF. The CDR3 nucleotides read TGCAGTGCTAGGGACAGGAGATTCTACGAGCAGTACTTC.

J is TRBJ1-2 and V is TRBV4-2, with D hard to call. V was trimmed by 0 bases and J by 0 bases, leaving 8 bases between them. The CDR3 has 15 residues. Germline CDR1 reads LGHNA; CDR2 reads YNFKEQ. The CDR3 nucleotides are TGTGCCAGCAGCCAAGATTTGGTTTCTAACTATGGCTACACCTTC. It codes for CASSQDLVSNYGYTF.

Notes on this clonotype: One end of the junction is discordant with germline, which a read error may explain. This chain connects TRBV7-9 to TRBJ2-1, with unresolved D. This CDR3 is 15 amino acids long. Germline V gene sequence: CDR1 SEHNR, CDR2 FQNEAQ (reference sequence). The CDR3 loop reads CASSLARLLNNEQVF. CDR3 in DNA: TGTGCCAGCAGCTTAGCGCGTCTACTCAACAATGAGCAGGTCTTC.

The CDR3 loop is CSAQQGANEQFF. The CDR3 bases are TGCAGTGCACAACAGGGGGCCAATGAGCAGTTCTTC. The genes are TRBV20-1 and TRBJ2-1; the match to TRBD1 covers 9 bases. Unmatched junction bases numbered 3, after V lost 6 bases and J lost 6 bases. Germline V gives CDR1 DFQATT, CDR2 SNEGSKA (reference sequence). The CDR3 spans 12 residues.

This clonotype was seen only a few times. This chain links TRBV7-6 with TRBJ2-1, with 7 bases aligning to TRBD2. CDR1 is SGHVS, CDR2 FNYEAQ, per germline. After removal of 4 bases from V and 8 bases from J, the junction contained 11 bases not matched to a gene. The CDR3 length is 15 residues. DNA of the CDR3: TGTGCCAGCAGCTCGAACCTTGGGGGGGTCGATGAGCAGTTCTTC. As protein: CASSSNLGGVDEQFF.

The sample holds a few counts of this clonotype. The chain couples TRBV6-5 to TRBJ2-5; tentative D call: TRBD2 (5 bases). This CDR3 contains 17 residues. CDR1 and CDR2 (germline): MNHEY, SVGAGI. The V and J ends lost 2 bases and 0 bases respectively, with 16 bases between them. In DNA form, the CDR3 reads TGTGCCAGCAGTTACGAGTGGACTCAAGGAGACCAAGAGACCCAGTACTTC. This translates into CASSYEWTQGDQETQYF.

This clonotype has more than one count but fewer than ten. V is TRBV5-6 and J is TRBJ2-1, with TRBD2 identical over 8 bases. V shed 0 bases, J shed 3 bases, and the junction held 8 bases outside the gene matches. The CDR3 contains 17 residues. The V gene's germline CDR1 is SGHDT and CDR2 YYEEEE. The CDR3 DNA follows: TGTGCCAGCAGCTTGGCCCTGATGCGGGAGGACTACAATGAGCAGTTCTTC. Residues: CASSLALMREDYNEQFF.

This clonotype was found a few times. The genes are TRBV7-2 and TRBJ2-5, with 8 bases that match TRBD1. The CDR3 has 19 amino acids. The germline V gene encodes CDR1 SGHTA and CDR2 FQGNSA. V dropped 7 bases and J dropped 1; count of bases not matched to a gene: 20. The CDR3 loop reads CASMFAPIADRGFQETQYF. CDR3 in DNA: TGTGCCAGCATGTTTGCCCCTATTGCTGACAGGGGTTTCCAAGAGACCCAGTACTTC.

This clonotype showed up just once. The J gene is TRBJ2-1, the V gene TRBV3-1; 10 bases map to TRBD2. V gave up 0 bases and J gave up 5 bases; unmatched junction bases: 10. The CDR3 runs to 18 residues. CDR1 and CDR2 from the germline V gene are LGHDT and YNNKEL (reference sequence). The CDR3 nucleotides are TGTGCCAGCAGCCAAGACGTTGTGCTAGCGGGGGAGCACAATGAGCAGTTCTTC. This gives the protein CASSQDVVLAGEHNEQFF.

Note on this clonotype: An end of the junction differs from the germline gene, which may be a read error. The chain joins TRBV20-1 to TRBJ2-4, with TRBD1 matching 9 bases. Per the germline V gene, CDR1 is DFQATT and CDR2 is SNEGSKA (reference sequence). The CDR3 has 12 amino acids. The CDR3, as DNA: TGCAGTGCTAGATGGGACAGGGACATTCCGTACTTC. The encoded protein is CSARWDRDIPYF.

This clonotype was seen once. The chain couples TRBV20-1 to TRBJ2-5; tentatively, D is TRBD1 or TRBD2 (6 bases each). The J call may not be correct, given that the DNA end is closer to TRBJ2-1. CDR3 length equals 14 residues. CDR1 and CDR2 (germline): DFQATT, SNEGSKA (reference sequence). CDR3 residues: CSAPPLRGQETQFF. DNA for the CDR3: TGCAGTGCCCCCCCTCTCCGGGGGCAAGAGACCCAGTTCTTC.

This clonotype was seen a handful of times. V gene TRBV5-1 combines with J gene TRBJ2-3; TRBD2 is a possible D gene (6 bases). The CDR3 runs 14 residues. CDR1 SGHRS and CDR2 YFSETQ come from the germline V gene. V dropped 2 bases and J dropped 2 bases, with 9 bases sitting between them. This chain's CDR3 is CASSFAGTTDTQYF. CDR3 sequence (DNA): TGCGCCAGCAGCTTTGCGGGGACCACAGATACGCAGTATTTT. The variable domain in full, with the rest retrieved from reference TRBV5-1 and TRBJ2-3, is KAGVTQTPRYLIKTRGQQVTLSCSPISGHRSVSWYQQTPGQGLQFLFEYFSETQRNKGNFPGRFSGRQFSNSRSEMNVSTLELGDSALYLCASSFAGTTDTQYFGPGTRLTVL.

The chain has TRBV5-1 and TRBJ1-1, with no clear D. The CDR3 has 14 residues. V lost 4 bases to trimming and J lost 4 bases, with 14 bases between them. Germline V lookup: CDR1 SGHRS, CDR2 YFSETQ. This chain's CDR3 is CASSLKRGGTEAFF. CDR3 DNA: TGCGCCAGCAGCCTTAAGCGTGGCGGCACTGAAGCTTTCTTT.

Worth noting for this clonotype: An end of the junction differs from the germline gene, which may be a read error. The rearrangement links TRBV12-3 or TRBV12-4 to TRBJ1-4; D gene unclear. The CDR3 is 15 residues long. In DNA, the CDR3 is TGTACCAGCAGGTACCAATACGGAGAGAAAGAAAAACTGTTTTTT. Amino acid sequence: CTSRYQYGEKEKLFF.

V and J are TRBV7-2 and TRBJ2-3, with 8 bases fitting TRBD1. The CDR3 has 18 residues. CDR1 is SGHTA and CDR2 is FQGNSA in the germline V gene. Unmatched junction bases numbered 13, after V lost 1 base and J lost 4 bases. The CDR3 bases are TGTGCCAGCAGCTTAGATCGGACAGGGCTCACCAACGCAGATACGCAGTATTTT. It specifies CASSLDRTGLTNADTQYF.

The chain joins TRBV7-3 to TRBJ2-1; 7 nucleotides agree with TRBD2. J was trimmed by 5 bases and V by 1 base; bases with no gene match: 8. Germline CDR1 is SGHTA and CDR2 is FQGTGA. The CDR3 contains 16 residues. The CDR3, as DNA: TGTGCCAGCAGCTTAAAAACCGGGACTACAGACAATGAGCAGTTCTTC. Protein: CASSLKTGTTDNEQFF. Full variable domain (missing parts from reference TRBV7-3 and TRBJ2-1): GAGVSQTPSNKVTEKGKYVELRCDPISGHTALYWYRQSLGQGPEFLIYFQGTGAADDSGLPNDRFFAVRPEGSVSTLKIQRTERGDSAVYLCASSLKTGTTDNEQFFGPGTRLTVL.

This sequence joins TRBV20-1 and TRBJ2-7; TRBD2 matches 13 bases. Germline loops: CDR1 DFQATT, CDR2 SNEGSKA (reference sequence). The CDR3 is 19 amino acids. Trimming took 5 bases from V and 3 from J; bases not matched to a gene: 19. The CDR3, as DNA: TGCAGTGCTGGATTCGTTCGGGGCGGACTAGCGGGAGCCCTCTACGAGCAGTACTTC. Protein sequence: CSAGFVRGGLAGALYEQYF.

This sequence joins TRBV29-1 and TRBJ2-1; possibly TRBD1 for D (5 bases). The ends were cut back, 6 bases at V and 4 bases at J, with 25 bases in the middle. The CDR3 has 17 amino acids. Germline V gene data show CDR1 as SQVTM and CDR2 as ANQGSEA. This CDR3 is CSVAPAEQEIEYNEQFF. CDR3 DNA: TGCAGCGTCGCCCCAGCCGAACAGGAGATTGAATACAATGAGCAGTTCTTC.